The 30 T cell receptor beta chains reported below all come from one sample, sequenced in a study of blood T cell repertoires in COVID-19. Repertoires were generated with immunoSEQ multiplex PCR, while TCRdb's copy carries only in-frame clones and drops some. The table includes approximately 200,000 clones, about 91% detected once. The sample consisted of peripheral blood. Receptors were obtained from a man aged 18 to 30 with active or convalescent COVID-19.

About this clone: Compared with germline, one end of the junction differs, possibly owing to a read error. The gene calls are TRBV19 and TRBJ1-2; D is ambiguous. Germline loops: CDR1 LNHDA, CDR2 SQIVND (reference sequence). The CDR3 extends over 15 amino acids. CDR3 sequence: CARSRETLDYYGYTF. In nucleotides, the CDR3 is TGTGCCAGGAGTAGGGAGACGCTAGACTACTATGGCTACACCTTC. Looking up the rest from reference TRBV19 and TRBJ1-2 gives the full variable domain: DGGITQSPKYLFRKEGQNVTLSCEQNLNHDAMYWYRQDPGQGLRLIYYSQIVNDFQKGDIAEGYSVSREKKESFPLTVTSAQKNPTAFYLCARSRETLDYYGYTFGSGTRLTVV.

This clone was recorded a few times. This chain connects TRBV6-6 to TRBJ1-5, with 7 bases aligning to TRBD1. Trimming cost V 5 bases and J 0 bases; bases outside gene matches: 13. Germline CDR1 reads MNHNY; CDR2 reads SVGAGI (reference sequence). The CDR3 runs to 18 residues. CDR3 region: CASSPYLGQVDSNQPQHF. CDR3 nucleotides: TGTGCCAGCAGTCCCTATCTAGGACAGGTTGATAGCAATCAGCCCCAGCATTTT.

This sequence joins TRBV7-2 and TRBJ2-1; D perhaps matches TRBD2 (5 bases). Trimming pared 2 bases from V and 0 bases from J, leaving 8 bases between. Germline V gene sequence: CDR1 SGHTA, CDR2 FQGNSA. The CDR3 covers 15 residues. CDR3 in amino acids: CASSLLAHSYNEQFF. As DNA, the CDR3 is TGTGCCAGCAGCTTACTAGCACACTCCTACAATGAGCAGTTCTTC. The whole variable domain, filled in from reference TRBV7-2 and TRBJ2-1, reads GAGVSQSPSNKVTEKGKDVELRCDPISGHTALYWYRQSLGQGLEFLIYFQGNSAPDKSGLPSDRFSAERTGGSVSTLTIQRTQQEDSAVYLCASSLLAHSYNEQFFGPGTRLTVL.

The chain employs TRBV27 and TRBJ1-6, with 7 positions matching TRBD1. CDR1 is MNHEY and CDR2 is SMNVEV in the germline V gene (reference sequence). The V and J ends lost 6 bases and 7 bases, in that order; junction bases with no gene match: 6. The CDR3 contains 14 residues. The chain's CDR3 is CASRSQTGNSPLHF. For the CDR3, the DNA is TGTGCCAGCAGATCGCAGACAGGGAATTCACCCCTCCACTTT.

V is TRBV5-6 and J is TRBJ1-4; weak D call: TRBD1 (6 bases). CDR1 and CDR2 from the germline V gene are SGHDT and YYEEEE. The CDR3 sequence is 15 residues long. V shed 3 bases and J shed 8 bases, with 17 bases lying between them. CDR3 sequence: CASSWGHRLGEKLFF. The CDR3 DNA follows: TGTGCCAGCAGCTGGGGACACAGGCTTGGGGAAAAACTGTTTTTT.

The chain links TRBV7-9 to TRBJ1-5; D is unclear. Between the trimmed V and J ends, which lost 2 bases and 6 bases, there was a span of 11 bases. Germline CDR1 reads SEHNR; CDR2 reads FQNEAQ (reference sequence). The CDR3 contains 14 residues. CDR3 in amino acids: CASSLSTTGQPQHF. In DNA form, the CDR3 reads TGTGCCAGCAGCTTAAGTACTACCGGTCAGCCCCAGCATTTT.

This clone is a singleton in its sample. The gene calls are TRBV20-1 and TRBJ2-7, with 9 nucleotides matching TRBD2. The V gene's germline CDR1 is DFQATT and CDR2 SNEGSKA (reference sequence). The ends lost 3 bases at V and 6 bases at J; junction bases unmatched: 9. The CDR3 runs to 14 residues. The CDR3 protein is CSASRGGALGEQYF. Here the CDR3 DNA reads TGCAGTGCTAGTCGCGGGGGGGCTTTGGGCGAGCAGTACTTC.

CDR3 in amino acids: CASSLKRTGKIEAFF. The CDR3 DNA reads TGTGCCAGCAGCTTGAAGAGGACAGGGAAGATAGAAGCTTTCTTT. The V and J genes are TRBV5-8 and TRBJ1-1; 8 bases line up with TRBD1. Germline CDR1 reads SGHTS; CDR2 reads YDEGEE. V gave up 1 base and J gave up 8 bases; unmatched junction bases: 10. The CDR3 spans 15 residues.

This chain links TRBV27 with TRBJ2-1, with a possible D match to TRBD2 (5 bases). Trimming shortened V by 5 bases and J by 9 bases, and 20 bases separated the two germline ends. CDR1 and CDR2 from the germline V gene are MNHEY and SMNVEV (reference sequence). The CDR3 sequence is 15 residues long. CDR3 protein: CASSPPAGLTGEQFF. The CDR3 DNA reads TGTGCCAGCAGTCCCCCGGCCGGACTTACGGGTGAGCAGTTCTTC.

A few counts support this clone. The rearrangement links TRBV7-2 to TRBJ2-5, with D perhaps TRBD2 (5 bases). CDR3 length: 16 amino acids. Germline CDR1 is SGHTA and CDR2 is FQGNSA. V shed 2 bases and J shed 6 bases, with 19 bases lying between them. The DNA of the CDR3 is TGTGCCAGCAGCTTAAGTCTGGGTGCTGGGAGTCAGACCCAGTACTTC. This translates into CASSLSLGAGSQTQYF.

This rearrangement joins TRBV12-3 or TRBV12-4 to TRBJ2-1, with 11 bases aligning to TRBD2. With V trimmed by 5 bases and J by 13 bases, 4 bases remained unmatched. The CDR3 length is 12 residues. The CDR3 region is CASSQTSGRQFF. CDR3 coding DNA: TGTGCCAGCAGTCAAACTAGCGGGAGACAGTTCTTC.

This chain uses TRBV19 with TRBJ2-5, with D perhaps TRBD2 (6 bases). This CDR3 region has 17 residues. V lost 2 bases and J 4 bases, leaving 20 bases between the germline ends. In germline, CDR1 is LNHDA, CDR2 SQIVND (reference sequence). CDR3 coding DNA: TGTGCCAGTAGTATACCCCACGCCGGGGGTTACGGAGAGACCCAGTACTTC. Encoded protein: CASSIPHAGGYGETQYF. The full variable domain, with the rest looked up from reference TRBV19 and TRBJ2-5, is DGGITQSPKYLFRKEGQNVTLSCEQNLNHDAMYWYRQDPGQGLRLIYYSQIVNDFQKGDIAEGYSVSREKKESFPLTVTSAQKNPTAFYLCASSIPHAGGYGETQYFGPGTRLLVL.

The CDR3 DNA reads TGTGCCAGCAGCTTGTGGGGCCTCAATCAGCCCCAGCATTTT. It encodes CASSLWGLNQPQHF. The J gene is TRBJ1-5, the V gene TRBV5-6, with D possibly being TRBD1 (5 bases). The ends were cut back, 1 base at V and 3 bases at J, with 8 bases in the middle. The CDR3 has 14 residues. The germline V gene encodes CDR1 SGHDT and CDR2 YYEEEE. Variable domain in full (rest from reference TRBV5-6 and TRBJ1-5): DAGVTQSPTHLIKTRGQQVTLRCSPKSGHDTVSWYQQALGQGPQFIFQYYEEEERQRGNFPDRFSGHQFPNYSSELNVNALLLGDSALYLCASSLWGLNQPQHFGDGTRLSIL.

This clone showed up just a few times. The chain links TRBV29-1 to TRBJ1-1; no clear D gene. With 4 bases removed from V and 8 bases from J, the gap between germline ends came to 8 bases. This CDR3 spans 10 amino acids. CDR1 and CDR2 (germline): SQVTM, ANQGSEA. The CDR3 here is CSVVGREAFF. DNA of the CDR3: TGCAGCGTTGTCGGCAGGGAAGCTTTCTTT. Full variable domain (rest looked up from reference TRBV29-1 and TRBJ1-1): SAVISQKPSRDICQRGTSLTIQCQVDSQVTMMFWYRQQPGQSLTLIATANQGSEATYESGFVIDKFPISRPNLTFSTLTVSNMSPEDSSIYLCSVVGREAFFGQGTRLTVV.

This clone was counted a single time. The CDR3 protein is CASSAGTGLNTEAFF. CDR3 nucleotides: TGTGCCAGCAGCGCCGGGACAGGGCTGAACACTGAAGCTTTCTTT. The chain employs TRBV11-2 and TRBJ1-1, with 9 bases fitting TRBD1. After removal of 5 bases from V and 0 bases from J, the junction contained 4 bases not matched to a gene. The CDR3 runs to 15 residues. Germline assignment: CDR1 SGHAT and CDR2 FQNNGV. Filled out from reference TRBV11-2 and TRBJ1-1, the complete variable domain reads EAGVAQSPRYKIIEKRQSVAFWCNPISGHATLYWYQQILGQGPKLLIQFQNNGVVDDSQLPKDRFSAERLKGVDSTLKIQPAKLEDSAVYLCASSAGTGLNTEAFFGQGTRLTVV.

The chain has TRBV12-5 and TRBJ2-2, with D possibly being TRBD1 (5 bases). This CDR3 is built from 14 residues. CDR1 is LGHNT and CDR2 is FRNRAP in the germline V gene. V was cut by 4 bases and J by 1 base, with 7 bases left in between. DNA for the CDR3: TGTGCTAGTGGTTCAGGACAGAACACCGGGGAGCTGTTTTTT. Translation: CASGSGQNTGELFF.

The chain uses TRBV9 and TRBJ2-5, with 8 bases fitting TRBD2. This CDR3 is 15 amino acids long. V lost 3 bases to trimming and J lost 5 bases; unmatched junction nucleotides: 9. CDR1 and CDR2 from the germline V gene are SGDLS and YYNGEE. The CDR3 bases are TGTGCCAGCAGCGCTACGGGACTAGTTGCGGAGACCCAGTACTTC. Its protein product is CASSATGLVAETQYF.

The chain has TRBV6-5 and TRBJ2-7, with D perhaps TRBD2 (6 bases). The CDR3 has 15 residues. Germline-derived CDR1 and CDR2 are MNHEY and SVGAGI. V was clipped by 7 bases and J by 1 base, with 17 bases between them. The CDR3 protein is CASTQVVGRSYEQYF. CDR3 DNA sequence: TGTGCCAGCACCCAGGTGGTCGGGAGATCCTACGAGCAGTACTTC.

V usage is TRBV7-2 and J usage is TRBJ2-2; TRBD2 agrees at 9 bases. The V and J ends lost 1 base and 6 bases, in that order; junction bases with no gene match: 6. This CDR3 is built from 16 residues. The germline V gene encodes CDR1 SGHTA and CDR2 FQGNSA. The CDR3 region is CASSLGRLAGPGELFF. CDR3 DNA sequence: TGTGCCAGCAGCTTAGGGAGGCTAGCGGGACCCGGGGAGCTGTTTTTT.

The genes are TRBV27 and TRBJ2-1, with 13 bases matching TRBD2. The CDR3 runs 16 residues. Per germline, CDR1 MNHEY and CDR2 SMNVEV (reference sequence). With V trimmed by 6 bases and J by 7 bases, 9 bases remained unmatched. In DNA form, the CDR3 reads TGTGCCAGCAGCCGACTAGCGGGGGGAAGCGGTAATGAGCAGTTCTTC. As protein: CASSRLAGGSGNEQFF.

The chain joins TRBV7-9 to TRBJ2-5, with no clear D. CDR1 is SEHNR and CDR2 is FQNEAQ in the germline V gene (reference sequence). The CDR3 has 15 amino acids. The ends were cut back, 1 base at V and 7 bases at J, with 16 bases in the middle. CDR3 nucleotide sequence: TGTGCCAGCAGCTTAGTCGGTAGCCTCTCGGGGACCCAGTACTTC. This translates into CASSLVGSLSGTQYF.

The CDR3 loop is CASSLGQGANTEAFF. CDR3 in DNA: TGTGCCAGCAGCTTGGGACAGGGGGCAAACACTGAAGCTTTCTTT. V gene TRBV7-8 combines with J gene TRBJ1-1, with 12 bases that match TRBD1. V shed 3 bases, J shed 2 bases, and the junction held 1 base outside the gene matches. Germline lookup yields CDR1 SGHVS and CDR2 FQNEAQ. This CDR3 is 15 amino acids long.

CDR3 in amino acids: CASWGENNEQFF. The CDR3 region has the DNA TGTGCCAGCTGGGGGGAGAACAATGAGCAGTTCTTC. The J gene is TRBJ2-1, the V gene TRBV2, with D perhaps matching TRBD2 (6 bases). This CDR3 contains 12 residues. CDR1 SNHLY and CDR2 FYNNEI come from the germline V gene. The germline V and J ends were trimmed by 8 bases and 5 bases, with 10 bases remaining between them.

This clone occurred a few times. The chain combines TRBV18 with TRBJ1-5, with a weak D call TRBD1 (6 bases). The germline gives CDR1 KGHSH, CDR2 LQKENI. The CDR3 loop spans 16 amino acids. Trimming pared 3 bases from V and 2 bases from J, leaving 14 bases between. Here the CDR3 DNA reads TGTGCCAGCTCACCGATGGGGGGGCTGGGCAATCAGCCCCAGCATTTT. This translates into CASSPMGGLGNQPQHF.

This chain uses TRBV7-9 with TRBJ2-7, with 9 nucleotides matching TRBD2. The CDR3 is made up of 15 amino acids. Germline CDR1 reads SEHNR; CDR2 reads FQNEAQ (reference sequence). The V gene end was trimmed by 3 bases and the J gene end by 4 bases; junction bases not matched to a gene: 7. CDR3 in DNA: TGTGCCAGCAGCTTTATTCGAACTAGCGGGTACGAGCAGTACTTC. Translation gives CASSFIRTSGYEQYF.

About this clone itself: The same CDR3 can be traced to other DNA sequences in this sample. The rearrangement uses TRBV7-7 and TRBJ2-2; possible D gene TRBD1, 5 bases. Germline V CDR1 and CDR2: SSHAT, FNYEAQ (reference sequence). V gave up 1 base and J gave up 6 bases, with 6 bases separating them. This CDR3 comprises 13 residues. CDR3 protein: CASSLGGSGELFF. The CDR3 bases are TGTGCCAGCAGCTTAGGGGGCTCCGGGGAGCTGTTTTTT. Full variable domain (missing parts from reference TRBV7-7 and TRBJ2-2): GAGVSQSPRYKVTKRGQDVTLRCDPISSHATLYWYQQALGQGPEFLTYFNYEAQPDKSGLPSDRFSAERPEGSISTLTIQRTEQRDSAMYRCASSLGGSGELFFGEGSRLTVL.

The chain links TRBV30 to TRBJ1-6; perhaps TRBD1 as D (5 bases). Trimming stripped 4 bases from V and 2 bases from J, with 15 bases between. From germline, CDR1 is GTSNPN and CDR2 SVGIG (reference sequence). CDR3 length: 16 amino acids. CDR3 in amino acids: CAWTFGGSTYNSPLHF. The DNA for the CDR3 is TGTGCCTGGACCTTCGGGGGAAGCACCTATAATTCACCCCTCCACTTT.

The CDR3 loop reads CASSQFEAGELFF. In DNA form, the CDR3 reads TGTGCCAGCAGCCAATTTGAGGCCGGGGAGCTGTTTTTT. V gene TRBV14 combines with J gene TRBJ2-2; D uncertain. The germline V and J ends were trimmed by 2 bases and 6 bases, with 7 bases remaining between them. The CDR3 runs 13 residues. Germline assignment: CDR1 SGHDN and CDR2 FVKESK.

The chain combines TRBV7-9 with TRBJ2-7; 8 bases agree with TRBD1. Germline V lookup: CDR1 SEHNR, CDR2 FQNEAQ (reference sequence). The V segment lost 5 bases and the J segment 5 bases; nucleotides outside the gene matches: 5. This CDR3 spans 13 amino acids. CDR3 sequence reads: CASSPTGAHEQYF. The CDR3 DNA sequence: TGTGCCAGCAGCCCGACAGGGGCCCACGAGCAGTACTTC.

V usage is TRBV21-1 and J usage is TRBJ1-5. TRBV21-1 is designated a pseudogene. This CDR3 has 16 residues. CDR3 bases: TGTGCCAGCAGCAAATGTATGGTGGCGGGAAATCAGCCCCAGCATTTT. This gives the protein CASSKCMVAGNQPQHF.